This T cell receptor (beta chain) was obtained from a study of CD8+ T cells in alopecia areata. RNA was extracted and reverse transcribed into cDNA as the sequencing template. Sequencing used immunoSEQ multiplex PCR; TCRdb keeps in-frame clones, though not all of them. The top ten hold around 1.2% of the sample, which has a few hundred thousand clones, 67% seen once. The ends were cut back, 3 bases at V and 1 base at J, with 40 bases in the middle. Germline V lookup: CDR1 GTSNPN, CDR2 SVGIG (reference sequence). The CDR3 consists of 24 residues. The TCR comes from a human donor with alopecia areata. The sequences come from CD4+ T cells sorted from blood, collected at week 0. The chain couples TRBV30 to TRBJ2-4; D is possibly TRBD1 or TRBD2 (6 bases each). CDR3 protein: CAWSVPRGLGAWASGEAAKNIQYF. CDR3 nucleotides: TGTGCCTGGAGCGTCCCTCGGGGACTCGGGGCCTGGGCTTCAGGGGAGGCGGCCAAAAACATTCAGTACTTC. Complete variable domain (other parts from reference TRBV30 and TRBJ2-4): SQTIHQWPATLVQPVGSPLSLECTVEGTSNPNLYWYRQAAGRGLQLLFYSVGIGQISSEVPQNLSASRPQDRQFILSSKKLLLSDSGFYLCAWSVPRGLGAWASGEAAKNIQYFGAGTRLSVL.